This entry features one TCR beta chain sequence. Its antigen has not been determined. Qualities for individual bases were not recorded, and no much larger clone is one base off. The data are from a study of OX40 agonist ivuxolimab in advanced cancers. Turning to the overall study: Ivuxolimab was an agonistic, fully human IgG2 monoclonal antibody directed against OX40 (CD134), a costimulatory receptor. The point of sequencing TCRbeta in the periphery was to test whether ivuxolimab changed TCR sequence diversity and drove clonal T-cell expansion. Three dose-escalation patients achieved partial responses, one with hepatocellular carcinoma and two with cutaneous melanoma. The paper describes the monotherapy dose-escalation part (N of about 52 patients) of the phase I trial of ivuxolimab. Of the approximately 50 dose-escalation patients, hepatocellular carcinoma was present in about 19, melanoma in around 15, renal cell carcinoma in 9 and head and neck cancer in 9. In the dose-escalation cohort, approximately 82% of patients were male, and the mean age was approximately 60 years with a range of roughly 20 to 80. Intravenous ivuxolimab was administered to patients every 2 weeks at six dose levels: 0.01, 0.1, 0.3, 1.5, 3 and 10 mg/kg. Prior anti-PD-1, anti-PD-L1 or anti-CTLA-4 therapy was permitted, and 30% to 50% of dose-escalation patients had received checkpoint inhibitors. What the authors observed across the whole study: Low levels of normalized T-cell clonal expansion were also seen in some patients who did not respond. On average, CD8+ T cells showed more expanded clones than CD4+ T cells after ivuxolimab. The antigen specificity of the peripheral T cells that underwent clonal expansion was not determined. At doses from 0.1 to 3.0 mg/kg, clonal expansion was seen in both CD4+ and CD8+ blood T cells between baseline and week 6. In partial responders in the 0.1-3.0 mg/kg groups, normalized peripheral clonal expansion was found to be among the lowest, especially among CD8+ T cells.

Patients with a history of autoimmune disease or receiving systemic immunosuppression were excluded from the trial. Peripheral blood for TCR sequencing was collected from all dose cohorts at baseline, on cycle 4 day 1, and on cycle 7 day 1. Samples came from an open-label, multicenter, first-in-human phase I dose-escalation trial of ivuxolimab. Adults with locally advanced or metastatic head and neck squamous cell, hepatocellular, melanoma or renal cell carcinoma were enrolled in the trial. Before TCR sequencing, CD4+ and CD8+ T cells were separately sorted from peripheral blood. For sequencing of the TCRbeta CDR3 region, genomic DNA was extracted from the sorted cells. The immunoSEQ Assay was used for sequencing of TCRbeta CDR3 regions. The clones in this table, taken by TCRdb from immuneACCESS, are in-frame only. Not every clone is retained; where verified, under half of the shortfall comes from an unresolved V gene, and the cause of the rest is unknown. This sample gives 20,000 or so clones in total; 70% to 90% of them show up just once. In total, the top ten clones hold 29% of the sample.

Including cysteine and phenylalanine, the CDR3 has 14 amino acids. This entry keeps only the CDR3 DNA: 42 bases, framed from base 1. Looking up the germline V gene yields CDR1 SGHVS and CDR2 FQNEAQ. Trimming at the junction amounts to 3 bases on V and 5 bases on J, and the germline ends lie 11 bases apart. The sequence derives from an adult with an advanced solid tumor such as melanoma, head and neck, liver or kidney cancer. The rearrangement joined TRBV7-8 to TRBJ1-5, and perhaps TRBD1 as D gene, on 6 matching bases. This specimen was CD4+ or CD8+ T cells sorted from blood, taken in a trial of the OX40 agonist ivuxolimab. The nucleotide sequence reads TGTGCCAGCAGCTTGCGGGGGCGCGATCAGCCCCAGCATTTT. Translated, this is CASSLRGRDQPQHF. The full variable domain, completed from the reference TRBV7-8 and TRBJ1-5 proteins outside the CDR3, reads GAGVSQSPRYKVAKRGQDVALRCDPISGHVSLFWYQQALGQGPEFLTYFQNEAQLDKSGLPSDRFFAERPEGSVSTLKIQRTQQEDSAVYLCASSLRGRDQPQHFGDGTRLSIL.